This T cell receptor (beta chain) was identified in a study of vaccination and CD4 T cells after COVID-19. In the study overall: Convalescent donors totaled six males and four females, including two who were Hispanic. Controls used CEFX viral epitopes (positive), HIV-1 Nef peptides (negative), or no peptide.

Specified treatment: roughly 11-day PBMC culture with coronavirus spike peptide pools or control peptides (ViraFEST assay). General study findings and limits: With convalescent patients, a median 86.3% of reactive clones emerged solely after vaccination.

Germline V gene data show CDR1 as SGHTA and CDR2 as FQGNSA. The CDR3 is 13 residues long. Trimming took 2 bases from V and 6 from J; bases not matched to a gene: 2. With regard to this clonotype: Antigen: not known.

The Oncomine TCR Beta short-read assay was what sequenced the DNA obtained from cultured CD4+ T cells. TCRdb called the PCR reads again in MiXCR, with one record for every CDR3 protein. The sample includes approximately 14,000 distinct CDR3 sequences, around 56% of them seen just once. Specimen: CD4+ T cells from blood, cultured in vitro. The clonotype was recovered from a human donor who had recovered from COVID-19. The chain carries TRBV7-2 and TRBJ1-2; TRBD1 matches at 8 bases. CDR3 in amino acids: CASSLQGADGYTF. DNA for the CDR3: TGTGCCAGCAGCTTACAGGGGGCGGATGGCTACACCTTC.